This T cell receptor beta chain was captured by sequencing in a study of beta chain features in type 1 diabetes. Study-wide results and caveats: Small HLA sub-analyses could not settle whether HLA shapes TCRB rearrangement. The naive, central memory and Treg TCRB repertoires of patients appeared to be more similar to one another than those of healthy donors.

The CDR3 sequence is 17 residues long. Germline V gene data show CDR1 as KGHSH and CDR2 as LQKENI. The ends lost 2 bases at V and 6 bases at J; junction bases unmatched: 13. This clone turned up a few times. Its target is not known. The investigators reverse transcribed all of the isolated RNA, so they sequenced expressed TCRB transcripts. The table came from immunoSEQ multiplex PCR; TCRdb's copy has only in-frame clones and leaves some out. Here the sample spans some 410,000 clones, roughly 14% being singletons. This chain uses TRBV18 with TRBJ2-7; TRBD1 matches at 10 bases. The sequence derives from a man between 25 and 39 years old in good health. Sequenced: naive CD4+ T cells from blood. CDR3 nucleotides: TGTGCCAGCTCACCAGGGGACAGGGGACACGGGTTCGGCGAGCAGTACTTC. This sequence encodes CASSPGDRGHGFGEQYF.